This entry features one TCR beta chain sequence. Its binding antigen is unknown. No base-level quality is on record; no much larger clone is a single base apart. Stable Graves' hyperthyroidism was defined as the absence of progression to ophthalmopathy over 18 months of follow-up. The hyperthyroidism patients were between 18 and 65 years old and newly diagnosed, with a disease duration of less than 2 months. The study excluded patients with uncontrolled infections, other autoimmune diseases, pregnancy or lactation. Diagnoses were based on clinical symptoms, serum thyroxine and TRAb, thyroid ultrasound and orbital computed tomography. PBMCs were separated from roughly 10 ml of fresh peripheral blood using Ficoll-Paque density gradient centrifugation. Trizol reagent was used to extract total RNA, and RNA quality was then checked on an Agilent 2100 Bioanalyzer. The TCR beta CDR3 regions were amplified from RNA transcripts. A first-round RT-PCR of the TCR CDR3 used the HTBI primer set with the Qiagen OneStep RT-PCR kit. The libraries were constructed in a second round of multiplex PCR and then size-selected and purified. Sequencing of the libraries was done on an Illumina HiSeq2000 using paired-end 100 bp reads. The paper's processing steps were these. SOAPnuke was used to process the raw data, throwing out any read that contained adapters or uncalled bases, had a mean Phred below 15, or lacked an exact constant-primer or identifier match. High-quality paired reads were merged with COPE v1.2.5, and unique nucleotide sequences were defined as clonotypes. Clonotypes were aligned to IMGT TRBV, TRBD and TRBJ reference segments using MiTCR v1.1. The analysis included only V-J combinations with a frequency above 0.0001, which together covered about 99% of the repertoires. The TCS score was defined as the ratio of F50 (clonal expansion) to E x V (chaos), calculated using BLOSUM62-based TCRdist between CDR3 peptides within each V-J. Welch's t-statistics and random forest reduced 500 to 650 V-J features to under 15, which were used in a naive Bayes classifier (R e1071). TCRdb ran its own pipeline on the public reads, namely fastp trimming at Q25 and MiXCR clone calling, and kept in-frame beta chains. Each entry merges the rows of one CDR3 protein and shows their most common DNA and genes. The V and J calls and clone size come from TCRdb's table, not from the authors' own analysis. Recorded for this sample are a few hundred thousand distinct CDR3 sequences; roughly an eighth of them occurred a single time. The leading ten clones occupy about 5% of the sample.

This entry is derived from a study of T cells in Graves' hyperthyroidism and ophthalmopathy (dated by TCRdb to 2018 to 2020). Concerning the study at large: Peripheral blood samples were taken at the time of initial diagnosis, prior to any treatment. Whether ophthalmopathy could be predicted prospectively was tested in an independent validation cohort made up of under 20 hyperthyroidism patients plus 17 patients who later progressed to ophthalmopathy. The 95 to 100 discovery patients were randomly split 7:3 into training and test sets. After sampling, hyperthyroidism patients received methimazole starting at 30 mg daily, and ophthalmopathy patients received high-dose intravenous methylprednisolone. The paper reports TCR Vbeta CDR3 sequencing of some 140 peripheral blood samples: around 45 ophthalmopathy, roughly 80 hyperthyroidism and around 17 progressor patients. TCR V-J signatures able to tell the groups apart were searched for in a discovery cohort of about a hundred patients, of whom roughly 42 had Graves' ophthalmopathy and more than 55 had stable Graves' hyperthyroidism. Thyroid tissue and blood T-cell repertoires from several Graves' hyperthyroidism patients were also compared in the study.

Overall study results and their limits: Blood samples also contained most of the expanded thyroid clonotypes (frequency above 0.001), which suggests that blood repertoires may reflect thyroid immune responses. No statistical method was used to fix the sample size in advance, and group allocation was not hidden from the investigators. During validation, the model predicted progression to ophthalmopathy a median of about 6.5 months ahead of onset, with around 70% sensitivity and roughly 72% specificity. Ophthalmopathy was separated from stable hyperthyroidism by a 13 V-J signature model, with about 86% sensitivity and approximately 81% specificity obtained in cross-validation and 80%/75% obtained in testing.

V is reduced by 4 bases and J by 0 bases, leaving a spacing of 13 bases between them. From a lookup of the germline V gene (reference sequence), CDR1 and CDR2 are LGHDT and YNNKEL. The CDR3 starts with the cysteine, ends with the phenylalanine, and has 16 residues. The CDR3 DNA has 48 bases and is translated from base 1. Rearrangement joined TRBV3-1 to TRBJ2-4; the D region possibly corresponds to TRBD2 (5 bases align). The TCR sequence derives from a woman younger than 30 with Graves' hyperthyroidism. The sequencing input was blood. The CDR3 here reads CASSPRRGLAKNIQYF. The nucleotide sequence is given as TGTGCCAGCAGCCCTAGGAGAGGGCTAGCCAAAAACATTCAGTACTTC.